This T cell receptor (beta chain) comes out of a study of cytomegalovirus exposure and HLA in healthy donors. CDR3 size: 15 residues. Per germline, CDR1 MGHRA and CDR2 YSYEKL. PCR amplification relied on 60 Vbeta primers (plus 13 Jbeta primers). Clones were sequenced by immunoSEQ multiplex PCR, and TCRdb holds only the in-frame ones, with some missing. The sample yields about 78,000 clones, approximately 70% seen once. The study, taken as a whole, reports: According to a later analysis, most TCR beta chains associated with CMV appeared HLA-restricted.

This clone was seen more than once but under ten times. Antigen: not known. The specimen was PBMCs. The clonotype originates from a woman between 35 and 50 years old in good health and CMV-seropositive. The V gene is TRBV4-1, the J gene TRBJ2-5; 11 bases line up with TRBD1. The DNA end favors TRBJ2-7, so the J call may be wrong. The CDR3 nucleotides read TGCGCCAGCAGCCAAAGGACAGGGGGCAACTACGAGCAGTACTTC. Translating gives CASSQRTGGNYEQYF.